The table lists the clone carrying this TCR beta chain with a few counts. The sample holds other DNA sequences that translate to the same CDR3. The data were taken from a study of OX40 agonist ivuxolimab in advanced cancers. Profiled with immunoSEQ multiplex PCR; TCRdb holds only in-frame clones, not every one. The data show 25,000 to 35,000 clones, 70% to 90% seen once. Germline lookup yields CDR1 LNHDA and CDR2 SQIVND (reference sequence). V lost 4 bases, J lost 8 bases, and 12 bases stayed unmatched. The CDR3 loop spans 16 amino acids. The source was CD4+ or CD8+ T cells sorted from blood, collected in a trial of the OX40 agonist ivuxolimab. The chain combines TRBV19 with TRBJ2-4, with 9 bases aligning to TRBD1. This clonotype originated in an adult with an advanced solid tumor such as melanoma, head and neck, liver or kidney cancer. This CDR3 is CASSTHPGTGRDIQYF. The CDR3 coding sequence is TGTGCCAGTAGTACACACCCAGGGACAGGGCGGGACATTCAGTACTTC.